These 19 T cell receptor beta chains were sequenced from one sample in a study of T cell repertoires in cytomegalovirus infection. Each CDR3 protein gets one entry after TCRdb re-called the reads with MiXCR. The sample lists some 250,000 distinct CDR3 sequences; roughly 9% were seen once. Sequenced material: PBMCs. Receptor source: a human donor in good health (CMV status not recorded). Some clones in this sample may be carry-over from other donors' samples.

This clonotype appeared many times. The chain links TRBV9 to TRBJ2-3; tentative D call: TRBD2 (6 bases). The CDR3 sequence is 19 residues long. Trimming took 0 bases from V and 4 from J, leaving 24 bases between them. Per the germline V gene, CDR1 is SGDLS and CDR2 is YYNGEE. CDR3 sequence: CASSVEVGATRDLPDTQYF. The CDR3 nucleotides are TGTGCCAGCAGCGTAGAGGTGGGCGCGACTAGAGACCTCCCAGATACGCAGTATTTT.

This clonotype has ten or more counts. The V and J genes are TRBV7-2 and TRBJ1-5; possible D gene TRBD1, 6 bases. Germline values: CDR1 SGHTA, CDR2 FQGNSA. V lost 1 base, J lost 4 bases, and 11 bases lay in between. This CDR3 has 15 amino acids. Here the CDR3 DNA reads TGTGCCAGCAGCTTAGTCAGGGGCCAAAATCAGCCCCAGCATTTT. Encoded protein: CASSLVRGQNQPQHF. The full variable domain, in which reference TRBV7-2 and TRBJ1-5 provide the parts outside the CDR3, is GAGVSQSPSNKVTEKGKDVELRCDPISGHTALYWYRQSLGQGLEFLIYFQGNSAPDKSGLPSDRFSAERTGGSVSTLTIQRTQQEDSAVYLCASSLVRGQNQPQHFGDGTRLSIL.

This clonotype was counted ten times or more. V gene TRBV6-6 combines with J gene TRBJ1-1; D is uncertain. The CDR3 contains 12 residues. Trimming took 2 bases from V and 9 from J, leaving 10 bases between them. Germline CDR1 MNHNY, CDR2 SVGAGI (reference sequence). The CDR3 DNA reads TGTGCCAGCAGTTACACAAACACGCAAGCTTTCTTT. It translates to CASSYTNTQAFF.

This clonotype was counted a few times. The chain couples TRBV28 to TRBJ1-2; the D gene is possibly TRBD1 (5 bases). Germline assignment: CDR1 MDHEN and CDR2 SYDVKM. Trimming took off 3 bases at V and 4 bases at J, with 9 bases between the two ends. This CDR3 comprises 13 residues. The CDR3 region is CASSFGRGYGYTF. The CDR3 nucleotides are TGTGCCAGCAGTTTCGGTAGGGGCTATGGCTACACCTTC.

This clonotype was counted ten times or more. The CDR3 DNA reads TGTGCCAGCAGCTTAGGACCTAACAATGAGCAGTTCTTC. The encoded protein is CASSLGPNNEQFF. The chain uses TRBV7-2 and TRBJ2-1; D unclear. CDR1 is SGHTA, CDR2 FQGNSA, per germline. There are 13 residues in the CDR3. With 1 base removed from V and 5 bases from J, the gap between germline ends came to 6 bases.

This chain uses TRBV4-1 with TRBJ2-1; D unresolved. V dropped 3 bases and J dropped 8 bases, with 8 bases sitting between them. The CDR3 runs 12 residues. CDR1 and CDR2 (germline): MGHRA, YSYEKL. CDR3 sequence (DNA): TGCGCCAGCAGCCAGGAACTGGATGAGCAGTTCTTC. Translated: CASSQELDEQFF.

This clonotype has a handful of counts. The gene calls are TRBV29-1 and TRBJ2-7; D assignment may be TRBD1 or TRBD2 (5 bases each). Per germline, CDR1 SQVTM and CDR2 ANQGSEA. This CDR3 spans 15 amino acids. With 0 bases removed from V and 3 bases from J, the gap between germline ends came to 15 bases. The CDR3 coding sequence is TGCAGCGTTGAAGATAAAGGGACGGGGAACTACGAGCAGTACTTC. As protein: CSVEDKGTGNYEQYF.

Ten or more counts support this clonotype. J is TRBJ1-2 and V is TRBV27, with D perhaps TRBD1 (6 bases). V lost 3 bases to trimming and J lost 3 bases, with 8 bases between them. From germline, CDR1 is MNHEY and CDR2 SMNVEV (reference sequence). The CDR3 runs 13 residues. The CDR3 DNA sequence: TGTGCCAGCAGTTTTTACAGGGACTATGGCTACACCTTC. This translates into CASSFYRDYGYTF.

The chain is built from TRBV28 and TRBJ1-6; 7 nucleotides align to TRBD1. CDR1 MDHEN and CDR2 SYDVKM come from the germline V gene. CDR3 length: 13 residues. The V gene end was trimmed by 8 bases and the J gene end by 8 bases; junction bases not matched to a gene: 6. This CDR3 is CASQGGLYSPLHF. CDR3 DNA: TGTGCCAGCCAAGGGGGCTTGTATTCACCCCTCCACTTT.

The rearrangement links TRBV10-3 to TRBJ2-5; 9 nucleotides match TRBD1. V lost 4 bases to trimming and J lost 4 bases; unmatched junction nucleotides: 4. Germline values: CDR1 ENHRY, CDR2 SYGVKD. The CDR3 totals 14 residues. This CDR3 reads CAISGGQGRETQYF. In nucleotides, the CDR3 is TGTGCCATCAGTGGAGGACAGGGGCGAGAGACCCAGTACTTC.

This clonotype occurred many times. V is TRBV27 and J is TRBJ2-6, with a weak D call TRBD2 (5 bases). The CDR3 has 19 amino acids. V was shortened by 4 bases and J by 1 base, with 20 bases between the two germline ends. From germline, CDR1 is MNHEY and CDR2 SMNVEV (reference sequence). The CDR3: CASSWSIVGSLSGANVLTF. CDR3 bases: TGTGCCAGCAGTTGGTCCATCGTGGGGAGCCTATCTGGGGCCAACGTCCTGACTTTC.

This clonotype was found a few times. The DNA for the CDR3 is TGCGCCAGCAGCCAAGGTGTGAACTACGAGCAGTACTTC. It yields the protein CASSQGVNYEQYF. The rearrangement joins TRBV4-3 to TRBJ2-7; the D is unclear. V was pared by 1 base and J by 3 bases, with 7 bases between. CDR1 and CDR2 (germline): LGHNA, YSLEER. CDR3 size: 13 residues.

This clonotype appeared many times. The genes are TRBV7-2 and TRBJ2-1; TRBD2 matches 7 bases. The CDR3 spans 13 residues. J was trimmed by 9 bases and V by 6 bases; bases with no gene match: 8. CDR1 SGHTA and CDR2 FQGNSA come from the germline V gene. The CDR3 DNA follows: TGTGCCAGCAGGGGGGGGGTAGCAAGTGAGCAGTTCTTC. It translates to CASRGGVASEQFF.

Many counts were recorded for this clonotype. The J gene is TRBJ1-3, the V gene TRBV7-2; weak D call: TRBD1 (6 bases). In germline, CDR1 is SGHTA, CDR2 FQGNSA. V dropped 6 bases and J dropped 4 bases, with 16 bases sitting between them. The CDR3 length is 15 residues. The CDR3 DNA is TGTGCCAGCAGTTCCGCGGGGGCGCAGGGAAACACCATATATTTT. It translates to CASSSAGAQGNTIYF.

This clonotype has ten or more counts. CDR3 protein: CASGQGNNEQFF. The CDR3 bases are TGTGCCAGCGGACAGGGAAACAATGAGCAGTTCTTC. This chain links TRBV7-3 with TRBJ2-1, with 8 bases identical to TRBD1. With 8 bases clipped from V and 5 bases from J, the junction kept 2 bases outside the gene matches. The CDR3 sequence is 12 residues long. Germline CDR1 SGHTA, CDR2 FQGTGA.

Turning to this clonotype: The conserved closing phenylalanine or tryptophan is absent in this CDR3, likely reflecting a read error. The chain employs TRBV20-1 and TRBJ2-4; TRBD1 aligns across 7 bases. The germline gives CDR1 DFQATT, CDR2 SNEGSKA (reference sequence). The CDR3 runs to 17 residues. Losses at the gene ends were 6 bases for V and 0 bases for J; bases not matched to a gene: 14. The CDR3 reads CSADPGQPAGAKNIQYY. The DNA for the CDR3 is TGCAGTGCAGACCCGGGACAGCCGGCGGGAGCCAAAAACATTCAGTACTAC.

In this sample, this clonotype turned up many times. For the CDR3, the DNA is TGTGCCAGCATACCGGCCGGCACCACATCGCGTGGCTACACCTTC. As protein: CASIPAGTTSRGYTF. The V call is TRBV7-9, the J call TRBJ1-2; D is unresolved. The CDR3 contains 15 residues. With 7 bases removed from V and 7 bases from J, the gap between germline ends came to 22 bases. The germline V gene encodes CDR1 SEHNR and CDR2 FQNEAQ (reference sequence).

As DNA, the CDR3 is TGTGCCAGCAGTTCATTGGGACGGGAGCTTTCTGGCTACACCTTC. Protein: CASSSLGRELSGYTF. The chain joins TRBV28 to TRBJ1-2, with a possible D match to TRBD1 (5 bases). The CDR3 has 15 residues. V was shortened by 4 bases and J by 7 bases, with 19 bases between the two germline ends. CDR1 and CDR2 (germline): MDHEN, SYDVKM.

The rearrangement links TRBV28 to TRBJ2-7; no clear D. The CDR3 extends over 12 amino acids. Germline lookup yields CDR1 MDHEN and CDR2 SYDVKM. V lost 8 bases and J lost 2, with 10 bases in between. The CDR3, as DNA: TGTGCCAGCCGGACCGTAGCCTACGAGCAGTACTTC. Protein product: CASRTVAYEQYF.